A selection of T cell receptor beta chains follows, all from one sample in a study. TCRdb redid the calling of the RT-PCR reads with MiXCR, one entry per CDR3 protein. The table includes hundreds of thousands of distinct CDR3 sequences, approximately 15% detected once. Sequenced material: memory CD4+ T cells from blood. Every receptor here comes from a female donor in good health, serving as a healthy control. Each CDR3 is given with its conserved first and last residue. Fields, in order: clone size, J gene, V gene, D gene, CDR3 DNA, CDR3 protein. The D gene is left open where the match is weak. Only part of the rows carry a size: once, few, many, or a class if the clone is expanded.

NA TRBJ1-4 TRBV7-2 NA TGTGCCAGCAGCCCGATACCGACAGGTTCCGGAAAACTGTTTTTT CASSPIPTGSGKLFF
NA TRBJ2-1 TRBV27 TRBD2 TGTGCCAGCAGTTTACAGGGACTAGCGGGATTTTACAATGAGCAGTTCTTC CASSLQGLAGFYNEQFF
few TRBJ2-3 TRBV6-6 TRBD2 TGTGCCAGCAGTTACACGTTAGCGGGAGGGGTCACAGATACGCAGTATTTT CASSYTLAGGVTDTQYF
few TRBJ1-4 TRBV5-1 TRBD1 TGCGCCAGCAGCTTGTTTGGACAGGACGAAAAACTGTTTTTT CASSLFGQDEKLFF
NA TRBJ2-3 TRBV20-1 NA TGCAGTGCTCCCTTGGCGGGGGCCAGGGATACGCAGTATTTT CSAPLAGARDTQYF
few TRBJ2-3 TRBV20-1 NA TGCAGTGCTACTGGGGAATGGACAGATACGCAGTATTTT CSATGEWTDTQYF
NA TRBJ1-1 TRBV12-5 NA TGTGCTAGTGGGATGGGAGGTGGGAACACTGAAGCTTTCTTT CASGMGGGNTEAFF
once TRBJ2-7 TRBV27 NA TGTGCCAGCAGCAAAGGGGGAACAGGGAACGACGAGCAGTACTTC CASSKGGTGNDEQYF
few TRBJ1-6 TRBV7-9 NA TGTGCCAGCAGCTTAGATTCTCGCAACTATAATTCACCCCTCCACTTT CASSLDSRNYNSPLHF
many TRBJ2-2 TRBV5-1 NA TGCGCCAGCAGCTCACAGCGCGAGACCGGGGAGCTGTTTTTT CASSSQRETGELFF
NA TRBJ2-1 TRBV7-2 NA TGTGCCAGCAGTACGACTAGCAATGAGCAGTTCTTC CASSTTSNEQFF
few TRBJ2-7 TRBV30 NA TGTGCCTGGAGTGGACGGAGCTCCTACGAGCAGTACTTC CAWSGRSSYEQYF
many TRBJ1-6 TRBV5-1 NA TGCGCCAGCAGCTTGAGCCTGGGGTCACCCCTCCACTTT CASSLSLGSPLHF
few TRBJ2-7 TRBV18 TRBD1 TGTGCCAGCTCACCCTTAAGGGACAGGGCCAACTCCTACGAGCAGTACTTC CASSPLRDRANSYEQYF
few TRBJ2-5 TRBV2 NA TGTGCCAGCACCGGACAGCCGGGTCAAGAGACCCAGTACTTC CASTGQPGQETQYF
many TRBJ2-1 TRBV7-3 NA TGTGCCAGCAGCCCGGACTGGAACTACAATGAGCAGTTCTTC CASSPDWNYNEQFF
many TRBJ2-7 TRBV5-1 TRBD1 TGCGCCAGCAGCTTATTGGGACAGGGAGGCGAGCAGTACTTC CASSLLGQGGEQYF
NA TRBJ2-7 TRBV10-3 TRBD2 TGTGCCATCAGTGAAATAGCGGGAGGATCCGACGAGCAGTACTTC CAISEIAGGSDEQYF
few TRBJ2-5 TRBV3-1 NA TGTGCCAGCAGCCAAGGCCGGGGCTGGGCGGAAGAGACCCAGTACTTC CASSQGRGWAEETQYF
few TRBJ2-1 TRBV11-3 NA TGTGCCAGCAGCTCAGCTACAGGTCGATCCTACAATGAGCAGTTCTTC CASSSATGRSYNEQFF
NA TRBJ1-2 TRBV7-2 TRBD1 TGTGCCAGCAGCACCCGACAGGGGGATGGCTACACCTTC CASSTRQGDGYTF
many TRBJ2-3 TRBV7-2 TRBD1 TGTGCCAGCAGCTTAGCGGGGACAGGGGGCGGGTCAGATACGCAGTATTTT CASSLAGTGGGSDTQYF
once TRBJ2-1 TRBV20-1 NA TGCAGTTCAGGGGGGAGCTCCTACAATGAGCAGTTCTTC CSSGGSSYNEQFF
NA TRBJ1-3 TRBV12-3/TRBV12-4 NA TGTGCCAGCAGTGCGCAGGGGCTCTCTGGAAACACCATATATTTT CASSAQGLSGNTIYF
many TRBJ1-2 TRBV29-1 NA TGCAGCGTTGATCCCCAGGGGAACTATGGCTACACCTTC CSVDPQGNYGYTF
many TRBJ2-6 TRBV6-5 NA TGTGCCAGCAGTTACGGTCCATCTGGGGCCAACGTCCTGACTTTC CASSYGPSGANVLTF